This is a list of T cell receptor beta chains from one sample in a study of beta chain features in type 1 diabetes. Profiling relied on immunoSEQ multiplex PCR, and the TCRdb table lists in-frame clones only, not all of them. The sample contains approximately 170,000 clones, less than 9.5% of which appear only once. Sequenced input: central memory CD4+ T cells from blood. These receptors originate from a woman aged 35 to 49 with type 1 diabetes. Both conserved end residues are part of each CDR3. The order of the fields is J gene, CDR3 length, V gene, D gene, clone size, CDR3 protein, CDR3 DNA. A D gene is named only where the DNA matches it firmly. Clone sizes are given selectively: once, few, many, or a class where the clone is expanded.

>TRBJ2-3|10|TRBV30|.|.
CAWAGGTQYF
TGTGCCTGGGCGGGTGGTACGCAGTATTTT
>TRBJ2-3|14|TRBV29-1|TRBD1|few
CSASGGQGADTQYF
TGCAGCGCCTCAGGGGGCCAAGGGGCAGATACGCAGTATTTT
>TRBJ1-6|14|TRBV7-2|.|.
CASSLQGLESPLHF
TGTGCCAGCAGCTTACAGGGGTTAGAGTCACCCCTCCACTTT
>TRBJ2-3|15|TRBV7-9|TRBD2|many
CASSFQGGDPDTQYF
TGTGCCAGCAGCTTCCAGGGAGGGGATCCAGATACGCAGTATTTT
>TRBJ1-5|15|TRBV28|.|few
CASSYGAGGNQPQHF
TGTGCCAGCAGTTACGGGGCAGGGGGCAATCAGCCCCAGCATTTT
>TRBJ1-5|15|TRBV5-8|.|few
CASSPYRGGGQPQHF
TGTGCCAGCAGCCCCTACAGAGGAGGTGGGCAGCCCCAGCATTTT
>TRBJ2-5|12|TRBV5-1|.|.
CATRGSGETQYF
TGCGCCACCCGGGGAAGTGGGGAGACCCAGTACTTC
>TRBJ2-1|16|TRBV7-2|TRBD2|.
CASSFFAGGTYNEQFF
TGTGCCAGCAGCTTCTTTGCGGGAGGGACCTACAATGAGCAGTTCTTC
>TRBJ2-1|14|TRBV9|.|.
CASSFSWGTDEQFF
TGTGCCAGCAGCTTCTCCTGGGGCACCGATGAGCAGTTCTTC
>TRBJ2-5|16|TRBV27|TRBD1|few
CASAYSGTGNWETQYF
TGTGCCAGCGCATACTCCGGGACAGGGAATTGGGAGACCCAGTACTTC
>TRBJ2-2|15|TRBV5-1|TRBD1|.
CASRSSGQVAGELFF
TGCGCCAGCCGGTCTTCGGGACAGGTTGCCGGGGAGCTGTTTTTT
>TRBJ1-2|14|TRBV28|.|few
CASSSEAVPGGYTF
TGTGCCAGCAGTTCAGAGGCAGTGCCTGGTGGCTACACCTTC
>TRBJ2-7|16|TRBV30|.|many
CAWPADGGRVAYEQYF
TGTGCCTGGCCCGCCGACGGGGGACGGGTCGCCTACGAGCAGTACTTC
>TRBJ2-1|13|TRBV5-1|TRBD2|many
CASSSGGGYEQFF
TGCGCCAGCAGCAGCGGGGGGGGGTATGAGCAGTTCTTC
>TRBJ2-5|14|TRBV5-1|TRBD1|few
CASSPRDRVETQYF
TGCGCCAGCAGCCCCCGAGACAGGGTGGAGACCCAGTACTTC
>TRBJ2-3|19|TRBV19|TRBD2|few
CASTELGTSGGASTDTQYF
TGTGCCAGTACCGAGCTAGGGACTAGCGGGGGTGCTAGCACAGATACGCAGTATTTT
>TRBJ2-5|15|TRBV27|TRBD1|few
CASSFVRDRGETQYF
TGTGCCAGCAGTTTCGTCCGGGACAGGGGTGAGACCCAGTACTTC
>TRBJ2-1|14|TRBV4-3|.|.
CASSQLDSYNEQFF
TGCGCCAGCAGCCAACTGGACAGCTACAATGAGCAGTTCTTC
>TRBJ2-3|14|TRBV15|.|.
CATSTLQGTDTQYF
TGTGCCACCAGCACCCTACAGGGCACAGATACGCAGTATTTT